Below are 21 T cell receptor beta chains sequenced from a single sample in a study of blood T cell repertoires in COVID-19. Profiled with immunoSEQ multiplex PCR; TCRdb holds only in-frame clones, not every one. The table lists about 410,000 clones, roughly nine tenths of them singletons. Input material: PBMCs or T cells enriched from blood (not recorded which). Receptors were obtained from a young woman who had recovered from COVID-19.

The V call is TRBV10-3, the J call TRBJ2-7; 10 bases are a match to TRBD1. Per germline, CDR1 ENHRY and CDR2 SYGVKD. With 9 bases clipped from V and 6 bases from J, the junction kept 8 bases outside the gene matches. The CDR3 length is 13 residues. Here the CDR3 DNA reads TGTGCCATTTCCGGGACAGGGGTGGCCGAGCAGTACTTC. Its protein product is CAISGTGVAEQYF.

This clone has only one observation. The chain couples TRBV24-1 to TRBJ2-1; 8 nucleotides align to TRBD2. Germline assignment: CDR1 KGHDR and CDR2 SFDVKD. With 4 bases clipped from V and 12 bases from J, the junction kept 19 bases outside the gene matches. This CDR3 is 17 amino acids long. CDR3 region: CATSESAGGVPTMTQFF. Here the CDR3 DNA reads TGTGCCACCAGTGAAAGCGCGGGGGGCGTCCCAACAATGACGCAGTTCTTC.

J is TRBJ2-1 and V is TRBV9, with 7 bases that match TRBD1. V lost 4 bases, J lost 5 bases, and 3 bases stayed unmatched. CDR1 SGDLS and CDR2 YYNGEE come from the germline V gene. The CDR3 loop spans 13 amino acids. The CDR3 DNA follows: TGTGCCAGCAGCAGGGGGACAGACAATGAGCAGTTCTTC. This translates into CASSRGTDNEQFF.

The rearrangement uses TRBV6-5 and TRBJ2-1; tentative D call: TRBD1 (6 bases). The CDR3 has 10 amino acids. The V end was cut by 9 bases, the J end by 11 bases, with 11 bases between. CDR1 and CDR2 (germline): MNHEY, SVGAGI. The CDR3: CASRGHQQFF. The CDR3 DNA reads TGTGCCAGTCGGGGACACCAGCAGTTCTTC.

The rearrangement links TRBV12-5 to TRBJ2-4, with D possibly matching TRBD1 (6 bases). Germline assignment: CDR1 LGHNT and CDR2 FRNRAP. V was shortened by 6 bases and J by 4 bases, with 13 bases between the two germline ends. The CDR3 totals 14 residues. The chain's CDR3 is CASGGTDRKNIQYF. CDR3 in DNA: TGTGCTAGTGGGGGCACCGACAGGAAAAACATTCAGTACTTC.

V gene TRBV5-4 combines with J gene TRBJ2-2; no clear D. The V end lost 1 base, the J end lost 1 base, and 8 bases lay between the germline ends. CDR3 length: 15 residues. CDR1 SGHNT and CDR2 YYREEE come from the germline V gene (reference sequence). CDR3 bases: TGTGCCAGCAGCTTGTTGGGCCTGAACACCGGGGAGCTGTTTTTT. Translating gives CASSLLGLNTGELFF.

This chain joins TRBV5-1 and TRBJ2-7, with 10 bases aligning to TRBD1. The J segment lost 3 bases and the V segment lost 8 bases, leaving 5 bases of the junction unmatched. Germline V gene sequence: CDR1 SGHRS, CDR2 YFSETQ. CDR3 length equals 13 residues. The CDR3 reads CASYRDRGYEQYF. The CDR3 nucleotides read TGCGCCAGTTACCGGGACAGGGGCTACGAGCAGTACTTC.

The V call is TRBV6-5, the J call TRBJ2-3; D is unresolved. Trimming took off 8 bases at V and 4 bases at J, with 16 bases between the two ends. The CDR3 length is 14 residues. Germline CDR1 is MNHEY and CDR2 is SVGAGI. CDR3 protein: CASRLPNVADTQYF. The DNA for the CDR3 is TGTGCCAGCCGACTCCCGAACGTCGCAGATACGCAGTATTTT.

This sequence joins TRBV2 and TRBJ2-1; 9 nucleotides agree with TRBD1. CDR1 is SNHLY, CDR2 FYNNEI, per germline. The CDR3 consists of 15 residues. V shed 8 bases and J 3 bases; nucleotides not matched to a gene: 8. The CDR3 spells CASALGQGFYNEQFF. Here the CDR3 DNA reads TGTGCCAGCGCCCTGGGACAGGGATTCTACAATGAGCAGTTCTTC.

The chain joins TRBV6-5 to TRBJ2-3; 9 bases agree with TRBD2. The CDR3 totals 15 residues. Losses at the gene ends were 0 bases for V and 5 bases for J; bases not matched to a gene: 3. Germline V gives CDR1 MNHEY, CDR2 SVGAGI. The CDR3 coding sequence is TGTGCCAGCAGTTACTCTAGCGGGGGTGAAGATACGCAGTATTTT. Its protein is CASSYSSGGEDTQYF.

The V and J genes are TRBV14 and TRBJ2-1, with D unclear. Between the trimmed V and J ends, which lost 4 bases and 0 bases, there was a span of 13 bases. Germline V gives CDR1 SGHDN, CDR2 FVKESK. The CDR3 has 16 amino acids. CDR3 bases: TGTGCCAGCAGCCGCGTGCGGTTAAGCTCCTACAATGAGCAGTTCTTC. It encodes CASSRVRLSSYNEQFF.

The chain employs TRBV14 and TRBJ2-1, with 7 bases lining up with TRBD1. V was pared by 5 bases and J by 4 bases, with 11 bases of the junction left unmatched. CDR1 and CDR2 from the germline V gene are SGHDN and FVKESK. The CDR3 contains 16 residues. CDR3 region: CASSKQGTYSYNEQFF. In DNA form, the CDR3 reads TGTGCCAGCAGCAAACAGGGGACCTACTCTTACAATGAGCAGTTCTTC.

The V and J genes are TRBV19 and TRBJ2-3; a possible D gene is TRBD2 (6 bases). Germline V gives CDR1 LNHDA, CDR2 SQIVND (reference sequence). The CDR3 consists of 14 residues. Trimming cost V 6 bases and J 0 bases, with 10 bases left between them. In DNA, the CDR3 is TGTGCCAGTAGGACCCGGGGGAGCACAGATACGCAGTATTTT. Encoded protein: CASRTRGSTDTQYF.

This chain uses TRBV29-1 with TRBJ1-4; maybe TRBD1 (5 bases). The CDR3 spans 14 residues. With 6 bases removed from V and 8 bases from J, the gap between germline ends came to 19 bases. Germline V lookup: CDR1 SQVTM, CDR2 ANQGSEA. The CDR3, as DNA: TGCAGCGTCAACGGGGGAGGGAGGGGCGAAAAACTGTTTTTT. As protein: CSVNGGGRGEKLFF.

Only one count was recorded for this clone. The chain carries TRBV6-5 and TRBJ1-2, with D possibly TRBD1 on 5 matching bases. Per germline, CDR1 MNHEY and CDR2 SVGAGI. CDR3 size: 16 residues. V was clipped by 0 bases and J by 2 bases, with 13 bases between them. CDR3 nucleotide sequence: TGTGCCAGCAGTTACTCGAGAGGGACTGGAAACTATGGCTACACCTTC. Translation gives CASSYSRGTGNYGYTF.

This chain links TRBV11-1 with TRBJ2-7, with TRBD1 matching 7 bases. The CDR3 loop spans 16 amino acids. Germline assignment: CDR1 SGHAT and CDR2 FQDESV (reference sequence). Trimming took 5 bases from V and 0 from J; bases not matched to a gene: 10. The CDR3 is CASSQPGQSLSYEQYF. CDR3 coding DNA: TGTGCCAGCAGCCAACCGGGACAGTCCCTCTCCTACGAGCAGTACTTC.

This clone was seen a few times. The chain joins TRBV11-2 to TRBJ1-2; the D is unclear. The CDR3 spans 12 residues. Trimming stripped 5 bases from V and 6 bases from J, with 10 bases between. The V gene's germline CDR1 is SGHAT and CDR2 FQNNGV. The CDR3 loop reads CASSKRINGYTF. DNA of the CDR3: TGTGCCAGCAGCAAGCGGATAAATGGCTACACCTTC.

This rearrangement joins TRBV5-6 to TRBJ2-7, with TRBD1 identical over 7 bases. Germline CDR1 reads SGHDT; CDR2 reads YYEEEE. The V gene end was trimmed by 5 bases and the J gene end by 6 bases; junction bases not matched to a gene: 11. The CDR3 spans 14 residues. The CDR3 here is CASSPDTGAGEQYF. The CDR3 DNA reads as TGTGCCAGCAGTCCCGATACAGGGGCGGGCGAGCAGTACTTC.

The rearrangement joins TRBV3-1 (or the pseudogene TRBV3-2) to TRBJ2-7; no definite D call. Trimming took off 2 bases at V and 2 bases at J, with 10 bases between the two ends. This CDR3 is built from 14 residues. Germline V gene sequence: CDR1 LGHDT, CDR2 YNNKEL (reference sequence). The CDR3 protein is CASSQQADAYEQYF. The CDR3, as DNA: TGTGCCAGCAGCCAACAGGCTGACGCCTACGAGCAGTACTTC.

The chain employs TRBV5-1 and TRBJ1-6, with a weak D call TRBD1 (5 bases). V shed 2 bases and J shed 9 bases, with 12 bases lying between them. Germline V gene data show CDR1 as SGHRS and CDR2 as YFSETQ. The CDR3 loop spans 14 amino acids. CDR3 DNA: TGCGCCAGCAGCTTTCCCAGGGAGGGTTCACCCCTCCACTTT. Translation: CASSFPREGSPLHF.

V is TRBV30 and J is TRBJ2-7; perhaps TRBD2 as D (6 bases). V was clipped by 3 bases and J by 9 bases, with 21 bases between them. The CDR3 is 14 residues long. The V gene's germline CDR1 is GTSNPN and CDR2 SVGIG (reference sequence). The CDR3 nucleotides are TGTGCCTGGAGGTTAAAGGGCACCCGGAGGGTGCAGTACTTC. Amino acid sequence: CAWRLKGTRRVQYF.